These 24 T cell receptor delta chains were all obtained from the same sample, sequenced in a study of γδ T cells in repeated Plasmodium falciparum infection. Bulk repertoires came from Vgamma9/Vdelta2+ or Vdelta2-negative gammadelta T cells flow-sorted from PBMC. TCRdb reprocessed the multiplex PCR reads using CATT. This table holds around 57,000 delta-chain clones, around 1.5% found once. The sample was gamma-delta T cells from blood. The receptors come from a pool of human donors (malaria-infected and uninfected, not separated).

This clone came up a few times. Only one base separates this from a far larger clonotype, so it likely reflects a read error. At the DNA level, this CDR3 is encoded by other sequences in the same sample as well. The J gene is TRDJ1, the V gene TRDV1; the D gene could be TRDD2 or TRDD3 (8 bases each). The CDR3 runs to 23 residues. Germline lookup yields CDR1 TSWWSYY and CDR2 QGS. CDR3 sequence reads: CALGELTFLISPVSGDTADKLIF. CDR3 nucleotide sequence: TGTGCTCTTGGCGAACTCACCTTCCTAATTTCACCCGTCAGTGGGGATACAGCCGATAAACTCATCTTT.

Regarding this clone: The protein given by TCRdb reflects a much larger clone and differs at residue 13 from this DNA's translation, likely from a read error; the protein shown is the DNA's translation. This chain uses TRDV2 with TRDJ1, with 11 bases identical to TRDD3. Trimming removed 0 bases from V and 0 bases from J; junction bases left unmatched: 17. Germline CDR1 and CDR2: GEAIGNYY and EKD. The CDR3 sequence is 21 residues long. DNA of the CDR3: TGTGCCTGTGACACCGCGGAGAAGGTGGGGGATACGCATCTGTACACCGATAAACTCATCTTT. Translation: CACDTAEKVGDTHLYTDKLIF.

This clone was detected ten times or more. A far larger clone lies a single base away; this is likely a read error. The sample holds other DNA sequences that translate to the same CDR3. The chain recombines TRDV1 with TRDJ1; TRDD3 matches 10 bases. The J gene was not available in TCRdb and was assigned here by matching the DNA to germline segments. The CDR3 spans 22 residues. Germline V gene data show CDR1 as TSWWSYY and CDR2 as QGS. CDR3 protein: CALGETSWYWGMGIPYTDKLIF. CDR3 nucleotides: TGTGCTCTTGGGGAGACTTCCTGGTACTGGGGGATGGGGATACCGTACACCGACAAACTCATCTTT.

With regard to this clone: It is likely a read error: a sequence one base away is far more abundant. This sample includes further DNA sequences coding for the same CDR3. The chain links TRDV1 to TRDJ1, with 13 bases lining up with TRDD3. Losses at the gene ends were 0 bases for V and 0 bases for J; bases not matched to a gene: 16. The CDR3 totals 22 residues. The germline V gene encodes CDR1 TSWWSYY and CDR2 QGS. CDR3 nucleotide sequence: TGTGCTCTTGGGGAACTACGGCGGTACTGGGGGATACGCTATCCTAACACCGATAAACTCATCTTT. Its protein is CALGELRRYWGIRYPNTDKLIF.

In regard to this clone: TCRdb lists the protein of a much larger clone for this DNA, which differs at residue 8, so this is likely a read error; the protein given here is translated from the DNA itself. The chain uses TRDV2 and TRDJ1; a weak D match, TRDD3 (5 bases). The J gene, not given by TCRdb, was assigned here from a germline match of the nucleotide sequence. The CDR3 contains 16 residues. Trimming removed 0 bases from V and 3 bases from J, with 16 bases in between. CDR1 and CDR2 from the germline V gene are GEAIGNYY and EKD. In DNA form, the CDR3 reads TGTGCCTGTGACACCGTTTGGGGTCAAAATGCCGATAAACTCATCTTT. As protein: CACDTVWGQNADKLIF.

The table lists this clone with many counts. A far bigger clonotype differs at one base, so this is likely a read error. This CDR3 is also generated by other DNA sequences in the sample. The rearrangement joins TRDV1 to TRDJ1, with D maybe TRDD2 (6 bases). This CDR3 contains 21 residues. Germline V gene lookup returns CDR1 TSWWSYY and CDR2 QGS. The CDR3 is CALGVQGWLLLRTSYTDKLIF. The DNA of the CDR3 is TGTGCTCTTGGGGTTCAAGGGTGGCTCCTACTTCGTACTTCGTACACCGATAAGCTCATCTTT.

Comments on this clone: This likely came from a read error, as a far larger clone is one base away. The same CDR3 is also encoded by other DNA sequences in this sample. This CDR3 reads CALGELSFPKSPSWTSTDKLIF. The CDR3, as DNA: TGTGCTCTTGGGGAACTATCCTTCCCCAAATCCCCGTCATGGACAAGCACCGATAAACTCATCTTT. The rearrangement uses TRDV1 and TRDJ1, with TRDD2 as a possible D gene (6 bases). TCRdb supplies no J gene; here it was assigned by aligning the nucleotide sequence to germline. The V gene's germline CDR1 is TSWWSYY and CDR2 QGS. The CDR3 loop spans 22 amino acids. V gave up 0 bases and J gave up 1 base, with 30 bases separating them.

Ten or more counts support this clone. A much larger clone lies a single base off, so this may be a read error. The genes are TRDV1 and TRDJ1; TRDD3 matches 8 bases. The J gene comes from matching the DNA to germline here; TCRdb lacks it. The CDR3 consists of 18 residues. Looked up from germline, CDR1 is TSWWSYY and CDR2 is QGS. Trimming at V came to 7 bases and at J to 0 bases, leaving 16 bases not matched to a gene. This CDR3 is CALVSVLGGCAYTDKLIF. The CDR3 DNA follows: TGTGCTCTTGTGAGCGTACTGGGGGGTTGCGCGTACACCGATAAACTCATCTTT.

This clone was counted at least ten times. Since a far larger clone is one base different, this is likely a read error. Other nucleotide sequences in the sample specify the same CDR3. The V call is TRDV2, the J call TRDJ1, with TRDD3 identical over 10 bases. CDR1 and CDR2 from the germline V gene are GEAIGNYY and EKD. V trimming: 0 bases; J trimming: 5 bases; junction bases outside the gene matches: 11. The CDR3 has 17 residues. CDR3 nucleotide sequence: TGTGCCTGTGACACCGTAGGGGGATACGCGGATCCTGATAAACTCATCTTT. Translation: CACDTVGGYADPDKLIF.

Details on this clone: A far larger clone is off by one base, so a read error is likely. The identical CDR3 is also encoded by other nucleotide sequences in the sample. The J gene is TRDJ3, the V gene TRDV1, with a possible D match to TRDD2 (6 bases). In the absence of a J gene in TCRdb, the DNA was matched to germline to assign it here. Germline-derived CDR1 and CDR2 are TSWWSYY and QGS. The CDR3 spans 24 residues. V lost 0 bases, J lost 4 bases, and 31 bases lay in between. The CDR3 DNA reads as TGTGCTCTTGGGGAACTAGGTTCTTCCAGATTACTGCAACCTTTCCTATGGGACACCCGACAGATGTTTTTC. Translation gives CALGELGSSRLLQPFLWDTRQMFF.

This clone occurred many times. TCRdb shows a much larger clone's protein in place of this DNA's translation, and the two differ at residue 15, likely through a read error; the protein shown is translated from the DNA. This sequence joins TRDV2 and TRDJ1, with 12 bases fitting TRDD3. The V gene's germline CDR1 is GEAIGNYY and CDR2 EKD. The CDR3 consists of 17 residues. The CDR3 protein is CACDTEYWGIHTDKPIF. The CDR3 nucleotides read TGTGCCTGTGACACCGAGTACTGGGGGATACACACCGATAAACCCATCTTT.

This clone occurred many times. TCRdb's listed protein matches a much larger clone and diverges from this DNA's translation at residue 9, likely through a read error; the protein shown comes from the DNA. The genes are TRDV1 and TRDJ1, with 12 nucleotides matching TRDD3. The CDR3 loop spans 20 amino acids. CDR1 and CDR2 (germline): TSWWSYY, QGS. Trimming cost V 3 bases and J 0 bases; bases outside gene matches: 14. In DNA form, the CDR3 reads TGTGCTCTTGGGGATCTCATTTCGTGCTGGGGGATACGGCACACCGATAAACTCATCTTT. Amino acid sequence: CALGDLISCWGIRHTDKLIF.

Concerning this clone: TCRdb pairs this DNA with a much larger clone's protein that differs at residue 14, likely a read error; the protein shown was translated from the DNA. This chain joins TRDV1 and TRDJ1; 9 nucleotides line up with TRDD3. Here the J gene was assigned by germline matching of the DNA, as TCRdb has none. Germline CDR1 is TSWWSYY and CDR2 is QGS. The CDR3 loop spans 17 amino acids. CDR3 DNA: TGTGCTCTTGGGGATTCTACGGGGATACGATACAGCGATGAACTCATCTTT. Translation gives CALGDSTGIRYSDELIF.

This clone was recorded at least ten times. TCRdb attributes to this sequence the protein of a much larger clone, which differs from the DNA translation at residue 11; a read error is likely, and the protein displayed is translated from the DNA. The chain recombines TRDV2 with TRDJ1, with TRDD3 matching over 10 bases. TCRdb supplies no J gene; here it was assigned by aligning the nucleotide sequence to germline. Trimming cost V 3 bases and J 10 bases; bases outside gene matches: 10. The CDR3 is made up of 14 amino acids. CDR1 is GEAIGNYY and CDR2 is EKD in the germline V gene. For the CDR3, the DNA is TGTGCCTGTGACGAACTGGGGGATTCGAGTAGACTCATCTTT. It specifies CACDELGDSSRLIF.

This clone was seen a few times. A read error is the likely source, as a far larger clone sits one nucleotide away. This specimen includes other DNA sequences encoding the same CDR3. This rearrangement joins TRDV1 to TRDJ1; possibly TRDD2 or TRDD3 for D (8 bases each). This CDR3 spans 25 amino acids. The germline CDR1 and CDR2 sequences are TSWWSYY and QGS. The DNA for the CDR3 is TGCGCTCTTGGGGAAGGGGACTTCCTACGTGACCCCTGGGGGAAGTCGACCCGAGGCACCGATAAACTCATCTTT. Translation gives CALGEGDFLRDPWGKSTRGTDKLIF.

This clone has only a few counts. Only one base separates this from a far larger clonotype, so it likely reflects a read error. Other DNA sequences in the same sample also yield this CDR3. The V and J genes are TRDV1 and TRDJ1, with D perhaps matching TRDD3 (6 bases). TCRdb leaves out the J gene; it was filled in here by matching the DNA to germline. CDR3 length: 21 residues. CDR1 and CDR2 (germline): TSWWSYY, QGS. The CDR3 nucleotides read TGTGCTCTCGGGGAACGAGAGCGCCTACATTCGAACGGGGGGGAACTGCCCGGACTCATCTTT. It codes for CALGERERLHSNGGELPGLIF.

With regard to this clone: The TCRdb protein comes from a much larger clone and disagrees with this DNA's translation at residue 13, likely due to a read error; the protein given here is derived from the DNA. The rearrangement joins TRDV1 to TRDJ1; TRDD3 matches at 8 bases. V shed 0 bases, J shed 9 bases, and the junction held 12 bases outside the gene matches. Germline values: CDR1 TSWWSYY, CDR2 QGS. CDR3 length: 16 amino acids. The CDR3 DNA reads TGTGCTCTTGGGGAACTGGCCGGTCTACTGGGGGCTGAACTCATCTTT. Amino acid sequence: CALGELAGLLGAELIF.

The sample holds many counts of this clone. The protein TCRdb gives is from a much larger clone and does not agree with this DNA's translation at residue 11, likely a read error; the protein shown here comes from the DNA. The chain links TRDV3 to TRDJ1, with 8 nucleotides matching TRDD3. Germline trimming cut 5 bases from V and 0 bases from J; bases unmatched to any gene: 23. The V gene's germline CDR1 is TVYSNPD and CDR2 GDNSRS (reference sequence). The CDR3 runs 19 residues. Written as DNA, the CDR3 is TGTGCCGGTTACATAACTAGGCCTGGGGGACACATGCACACCGATAAACTCATCTTT. Protein product: CAGYITRPGGHMHTDKLIF.

This clone came up a few times. TCRdb's protein for this DNA is that of a much larger clone and differs from the translation at residue 9, likely a read error; the protein shown is the DNA translation. The rearrangement joins TRDV3 to TRDJ1; D is possibly TRDD3 (6 bases). Trimming removed 3 bases from V and 1 base from J, with 27 bases in between. Germline assignment: CDR1 TVYSNPD and CDR2 GDNSRS (reference sequence). The CDR3 spans 18 residues. The CDR3 is CAFFRNWGVPSATDKLIF. In nucleotides, the CDR3 is TGTGCCTTCTTCCGAAATTGGGGGGTACCCTCGGCCACCGATAAACTCATCTTT.

In regard to this clone: TCRdb's protein, taken from a much larger clone, differs from this DNA's translation at residue 18, likely owing to a read error; the protein displayed comes from the DNA. The chain uses TRDV1 and TRDJ1, with 8 bases lining up with TRDD3. CDR1 and CDR2 (germline): TSWWSYY, QGS. The CDR3 runs to 22 residues. The CDR3 DNA reads as TGTGCTCTTGGGGAACTAAGACCCATTCTGGGGGACACCCGTACTAACACCGTTAAACTCATCTTT. Protein: CALGELRPILGDTRTNTVKLIF.

In regard to this clone: The protein held in TCRdb is that of a much larger clone and does not match this DNA's translation at residue 12, likely because of a read error; the protein shown is translated from the DNA. The genes are TRDV3 and TRDJ1; TRDD3 agrees at 12 bases. The CDR3 covers 16 residues. Germline assignment: CDR1 TVYSNPD and CDR2 GDNSRS (reference sequence). The CDR3 bases are TGTGCCTTTTTTATGACTCTACTGGGGGATACCGGTAAACTCATCTTT. Its protein product is CAFFMTLLGDTGKLIF.

A remark on this clone: For this DNA, TCRdb reports the protein of a much larger clone, which diverges at residue 15, most likely from a read error; the protein presented here is translated directly from the DNA. This sequence joins TRDV1 and TRDJ1, with 7 bases aligning to TRDD3. The CDR3 totals 17 residues. Looked up from germline, CDR1 is TSWWSYY and CDR2 is QGS. The CDR3 loop reads CALGEELGLRATDKRIF. The CDR3 DNA is TGTGCTCTTGGGGAAGAACTGGGGCTTAGGGCCACCGATAAACGCATCTTT.

On this clone: A far larger clone is only one base removed, so a read error is likely. The same CDR3 is also encoded by other DNA sequences in this sample. The CDR3 nucleotides are TGTGCTCTTGGGGATTCCACGGGAATTTACTGGGGGACTAGGGGGACCGATAAACTCATCTTT. It specifies CALGDSTGIYWGTRGTDKLIF. The V call is TRDV1, the J call TRDJ1, with 9 bases fitting TRDD3. The J gene, absent from TCRdb, was called here by matching the DNA to germline. This CDR3 region has 21 residues. Germline values: CDR1 TSWWSYY, CDR2 QGS. V shed 3 bases and J 2 bases; nucleotides not matched to a gene: 22.

To note about this clone: TCRdb has a much larger clone's protein, which differs at residue 8 from the translation of this DNA, likely because of a read error; what is shown is the protein translated from the DNA. The rearrangement links TRDV1 to TRDJ1, with TRDD3 identical over 13 bases. This CDR3 region has 24 residues. Per germline, CDR1 TSWWSYY and CDR2 QGS. J gave up 5 bases and V 5 bases, and 32 bases lay outside the gene matches. The CDR3 DNA is TGTGCTCTTGGGCCTACGACCTCCGGTCGTACTGGGGGATACGCGTCTTTGGGTGGGGATAAACTCATCTTT. Translated, it gives CALGPTTSGRTGGYASLGGDKLIF.